This paragraph reports one T cell receptor (beta chain). The data were obtained in a study of blood T cells in healthy people across ages. PCR was performed a second time for 7 to 11 cycles using a sample-barcoded 5' primer and a J-beta primer mix. TCRdb passed the 5' RACE reads through MiXCR, listing each CDR3 protein once. This table has about 930,000 distinct CDR3 sequences, 25% to 35% appearing once. Per the germline V gene, CDR1 is DFQATT and CDR2 is SNEGSKA (reference sequence). V was pared by 3 bases and J by 0 bases, with 14 bases between. This CDR3 has 15 amino acids. These data are also associated with another study on T cells of mothers and their children. As that study records: Study donors consisted of a few healthy Caucasian mothers and their six children.

The sample taken for sequencing was blood. The source of this sequence is a woman aged 40-49 years in good health. The rearrangement joins TRBV20-1 to TRBJ2-5; no definite D call. CDR3: CSARGAQDNQETQYF. Here the CDR3 DNA reads TGCAGTGCTAGGGGCGCCCAGGATAACCAAGAGACCCAGTACTTC.